The 22 T cell receptor beta chains below come from one sample, sequenced in a study of OX40 agonist ivuxolimab in advanced cancers. TCRdb keeps only in-frame clones here, not all; method: immunoSEQ multiplex PCR. The table includes 45,000 or so clones, 70% to 85% detected once. The starting material was CD4+ or CD8+ T cells sorted from blood, obtained in a trial of the OX40 agonist ivuxolimab. The receptors were sampled from an adult with an advanced solid tumor such as melanoma, head and neck, liver or kidney cancer.

This chain connects TRBV9 to TRBJ1-2, with 10 bases lining up with TRBD1. Looked up from germline, CDR1 is SGDLS and CDR2 is YYNGEE. V was clipped by 3 bases and J by 7 bases; unmatched bases: 3. The length of the CDR3 is 13 residues. The CDR3 DNA follows: TGTGCCAGCAGCGGCGACAGGGGGCTTGGCTACACCTTC. Amino acid sequence: CASSGDRGLGYTF.

The chain recombines TRBV6-5 with TRBJ2-7; 9 bases are shared with TRBD2. CDR3 length: 15 residues. CDR1 is MNHEY, CDR2 SVGAGI, per germline. Trimming cost V 7 bases and J 2 bases; bases outside gene matches: 9. DNA of the CDR3: TGTGCCAGCACTGCTAGCGGGACTGCAACCTACGAGCAGTACTTC. Translating it yields CASTASGTATYEQYF.

The chain has TRBV2 and TRBJ2-3, with TRBD1 matching 9 bases. This CDR3 is built from 14 residues. CDR1 is SNHLY, CDR2 FYNNEI, per germline. The V gene end was trimmed by 3 bases and the J gene end by 3 bases; junction bases not matched to a gene: 1. The DNA of the CDR3 is TGTGCCAGCAGTGATGGACAGGGGACAGATACGCAGTATTTT. Amino acid sequence: CASSDGQGTDTQYF. Full variable domain (rest looked up from reference TRBV2 and TRBJ2-3): EPEVTQTPSHQVTQMGQEVILRCVPISNHLYFYWYRQILGQKVEFLVSFYNNEISEKSEIFDDQFSVERPDGSNFTLKIRSTKLEDSAMYFCASSDGQGTDTQYFGPGTRLTVL.

The chain uses TRBV5-6 and TRBJ1-3; D not certain. The CDR3 consists of 15 residues. CDR1 is SGHDT, CDR2 YYEEEE, per germline. The V gene lost 0 bases and the J gene lost 0 bases, with 7 bases spanning the gap. The CDR3: CASSLARLSGNTIYF. CDR3 sequence (DNA): TGTGCCAGCAGCTTGGCCCGGCTCTCTGGAAACACCATATATTTT. The full variable domain, in which reference TRBV5-6 and TRBJ1-3 provide the parts outside the CDR3, is DAGVTQSPTHLIKTRGQQVTLRCSPKSGHDTVSWYQQALGQGPQFIFQYYEEEERQRGNFPDRFSGHQFPNYSSELNVNALLLGDSALYLCASSLARLSGNTIYFGEGSWLTVV.

The chain carries TRBV12-5 and TRBJ2-5; 11 nucleotides match TRBD2. The CDR3 has 15 residues. Germline V gene sequence: CDR1 LGHNT, CDR2 FRNRAP. J was trimmed by 4 bases and V by 1 base; bases with no gene match: 2. For the CDR3, the DNA is TGTGCTAGTGGTTTGGGTAGCGGGGGGGGAGAGACCCAGTACTTC. It yields the protein CASGLGSGGGETQYF. Looking up the rest from reference TRBV12-5 and TRBJ2-5 gives the full variable domain: DARVTQTPRHKVTEMGQEVTMRCQPILGHNTVFWYRQTMMQGLELLAYFRNRAPLDDSGMPKDRFSAEMPDATLATLKIQPSEPRDSAVYFCASGLGSGGGETQYFGPGTRLLVL.

This sequence joins TRBV11-1 and TRBJ1-4, with a possible D match to TRBD1 (5 bases). Germline CDR1 and CDR2: SGHAT and FQDESV (reference sequence). This CDR3 spans 15 amino acids. V was shortened by 3 bases and J by 3 bases, with 11 bases between the two germline ends. In nucleotides, the CDR3 is TGTGCCAGCAGCTTTGGGACGGGACCTAATGAAAAACTGTTTTTT. Protein sequence: CASSFGTGPNEKLFF.

This clone counts as medium-sized. This rearrangement joins TRBV19 to TRBJ2-3; no firm D call. The V gene lost 4 bases and the J gene lost 4 bases, with 9 bases spanning the gap. The CDR3 has 13 amino acids. Per germline, CDR1 LNHDA and CDR2 SQIVND (reference sequence). The CDR3 protein is CASSTNGADTQYF. The CDR3 nucleotides are TGTGCCAGTAGTACGAACGGAGCAGATACGCAGTATTTT.

The V and J genes are TRBV7-2 and TRBJ1-5; weak D call: TRBD1 (6 bases). Germline V gene sequence: CDR1 SGHTA, CDR2 FQGNSA. V gave up 5 bases and J gave up 7 bases, with 15 bases separating them. There are 14 residues in the CDR3. The CDR3 is CASSEGGGWQPQHF. In DNA, the CDR3 is TGTGCCAGCAGCGAAGGAGGGGGGTGGCAGCCCCAGCATTTT.

This chain uses TRBV19 with TRBJ2-3; 9 nucleotides match TRBD1. Trimming removed 7 bases from V and 4 bases from J; junction bases left unmatched: 9. Looked up from germline, CDR1 is LNHDA and CDR2 is SQIVND (reference sequence). The CDR3 extends over 15 amino acids. The CDR3 reads CASTPDRGWSDTQYF. In nucleotides, the CDR3 is TGTGCCAGTACTCCGGACAGGGGATGGTCAGATACGCAGTATTTT.

The chain carries TRBV7-2 and TRBJ2-3; D call uncertain. Trimming left V 0 bases short and J 6 bases short, with 7 bases between. This CDR3 region has 13 residues. In germline, CDR1 is SGHTA, CDR2 FQGNSA. This CDR3 reads CASSLAASDTQYF. The DNA of the CDR3 is TGTGCCAGCAGCTTAGCGGCGTCCGATACGCAGTATTTT.

The rearrangement joins TRBV6-5 to TRBJ1-5; D remains ambiguous. Trimming left V 6 bases short and J 6 bases short, with 12 bases between. The V gene's germline CDR1 is MNHEY and CDR2 SVGAGI. This CDR3 contains 13 residues. The CDR3: CASRRGSAQPQHF. The CDR3 nucleotides are TGTGCCAGCAGGCGGGGTTCCGCTCAGCCCCAGCATTTT.

The J gene is TRBJ1-2, the V gene TRBV7-2; D perhaps matches TRBD1 (6 bases). Germline V CDR1 and CDR2: SGHTA, FQGNSA. This CDR3 is built from 13 residues. V shed 6 bases and J shed 4 bases, with 12 bases lying between them. The CDR3 nucleotides read TGTGCCAGCAGATCGGGGGGCGGCTATGGCTACACCTTC. The encoded protein is CASRSGGGYGYTF.

By frequency in the sample, this clone is medium-sized. The V and J genes are TRBV15 and TRBJ1-4; 11 bases fit TRBD1. The ends lost 0 bases at V and 8 bases at J; junction bases unmatched: 2. This CDR3 spans 15 amino acids. Germline CDR1 and CDR2: LNHNV and YYDKDF (reference sequence). Written as DNA, the CDR3 is TGTGCCACCAGCAGAGATGGGGACAGGGGGGAAAAACTGTTTTTT. It translates to CATSRDGDRGEKLFF.

The sample holds one count of this clone. The chain is built from TRBV11-2 and TRBJ2-1, with D perhaps matching TRBD1 (5 bases). With 3 bases removed from V and 4 bases from J, the gap between germline ends came to 7 bases. This CDR3 comprises 13 residues. Germline loops: CDR1 SGHAT, CDR2 FQNNGV. The CDR3 loop is CASSFDRYNEQFF. The CDR3 DNA is TGTGCCAGCAGCTTTGACAGATACAATGAGCAGTTCTTC. Full variable domain (remainder filled in from reference TRBV11-2 and TRBJ2-1): EAGVAQSPRYKIIEKRQSVAFWCNPISGHATLYWYQQILGQGPKLLIQFQNNGVVDDSQLPKDRFSAERLKGVDSTLKIQPAKLEDSAVYLCASSFDRYNEQFFGPGTRLTVL.

The chain has TRBV7-2 and TRBJ2-1; D call uncertain. This CDR3 region has 13 residues. CDR1 and CDR2 from the germline V gene are SGHTA and FQGNSA. V shed 1 base and J shed 6 bases, with 7 bases lying between them. The CDR3 DNA follows: TGTGCCAGCAGCTTAGAAGTCGCCAATGAGCAGTTCTTC. Residues: CASSLEVANEQFF.

The chain is built from TRBV7-9 and TRBJ2-3; 8 nucleotides match TRBD1. The CDR3 is 14 residues long. From germline, CDR1 is SEHNR and CDR2 FQNEAQ (reference sequence). The ends lost 5 bases at V and 5 bases at J; junction bases unmatched: 6. The CDR3 DNA reads TGTGCCAGCAGCACGACAGGGGCGGTAGATACGCAGTATTTT. Translating it yields CASSTTGAVDTQYF.

The chain uses TRBV19 and TRBJ2-5; either TRBD1 or TRBD2 may supply D (7 bases each). Trimming cost V 2 bases and J 0 bases, with 10 bases left between them. The CDR3 spans 15 residues. From germline, CDR1 is LNHDA and CDR2 SQIVND (reference sequence). The CDR3, as DNA: TGTGCCAGTAGTATACAGGGGGGGTACCAAGAGACCCAGTACTTC. Translating it yields CASSIQGGYQETQYF.

The rearrangement joins TRBV5-1 to TRBJ2-5; 11 nucleotides match TRBD1. The J call is doubtful: the DNA matches TRBJ2-7 better. The CDR3 is 15 residues long. CDR1 and CDR2 from the germline V gene are SGHRS and YFSETQ. The CDR3 nucleotides are TGCGCCAGCAGCGCCCGGGACAGGGGGTTCTACGAGCAGTACTTC. It is translated as CASSARDRGFYEQYF.

The rearrangement uses TRBV21-1 and TRBJ2-5; the DNA was not used to check the table's D call, TRBD2. TRBV21-1 is listed as a pseudogene. The CDR3 extends over 16 amino acids. CDR3 DNA: TGTGCCAGCAGCAAAGCGCGGGACGCCGCAAAAGAGACCCAGTACTTC. Translated: CASSKARDAAKETQYF.

The J gene is TRBJ1-1, the V gene TRBV19, with 8 bases aligning to TRBD1. The CDR3 is 16 residues long. The ends lost 1 base at V and 1 base at J; junction bases unmatched: 5. Germline V gives CDR1 LNHDA, CDR2 SQIVND (reference sequence). In DNA form, the CDR3 reads TGTGCCAGTAGTATAGCTTTGGACAGGGCGAACACTGAAGCTTTCTTT. Translated, it gives CASSIALDRANTEAFF.

The rearrangement joins TRBV21-1 to TRBJ1-3; TRBD1 was called by the table and not checked on the DNA. TRBV21-1 is described as a pseudogene. The CDR3 covers 15 residues. CDR3: CASSTYRVKGNTIYF. CDR3 DNA: TGTGCCAGCAGCACGTACAGGGTGAAGGGAAACACCATATATTTT.

This chain uses TRBV7-9 with TRBJ1-1, with D uncertain. The germline CDR1 and CDR2 sequences are SEHNR and FQNEAQ (reference sequence). Trimming pared 2 bases from V and 0 bases from J, leaving 7 bases between. This CDR3 contains 14 residues. As DNA, the CDR3 is TGTGCCAGCAGCTTACTTACAATGAACACTGAAGCTTTCTTT. It yields the protein CASSLLTMNTEAFF.